Presented here are 32 T cell receptor beta chains from one specimen sequenced in a study of cytomegalovirus exposure and HLA in healthy donors. 13 Jbeta primers and 60 Vbeta primers were used for the PCR. The repertoire was sequenced with immunoSEQ multiplex PCR; TCRdb's copy has only in-frame clones and lacks some. The sample consists of about 93,000 clones, around three quarters of them appearing once. Sequenced: PBMCs. These receptors were obtained from a man aged 25-45 years in good health and CMV-seronegative.

J is TRBJ1-2 and V is TRBV27; TRBD1 agrees at 7 bases. This CDR3 contains 13 residues. Germline trimming cut 5 bases from V and 4 bases from J; bases unmatched to any gene: 4. CDR1 is MNHEY, CDR2 SMNVEV, per germline (reference sequence). The CDR3 sequence: CASSTRDSYGYTF. The CDR3 DNA sequence: TGTGCCAGCAGTACCCGGGACAGCTATGGCTACACCTTC.

V usage is TRBV6-6 and J usage is TRBJ2-1; the D is unclear. Trimming shortened V by 5 bases and J by 7 bases, and 12 bases separated the two germline ends. The germline V gene has CDR1 MNHNY and CDR2 SVGAGI (reference sequence). The CDR3 is 13 residues long. CDR3: CASSTAPGNEQFF. As DNA, the CDR3 is TGTGCCAGCAGTACCGCCCCAGGAAATGAGCAGTTCTTC.

This clone has just a few counts. V and J are TRBV6-6 and TRBJ2-7; 10 bases are shared with TRBD2. This CDR3 is built from 14 residues. Trimming took 6 bases from V and 5 from J; bases not matched to a gene: 7. CDR1 MNHNY and CDR2 SVGAGI come from the germline V gene (reference sequence). The CDR3 nucleotides are TGTGCCAGCAGGGAGGGACTAGCGCTCCACGAGCAGTACTTC. Its protein product is CASREGLALHEQYF.

The chain combines TRBV7-8 with TRBJ1-3; 7 nucleotides align to TRBD1. The CDR3 extends over 15 amino acids. V lost 1 base and J lost 2; bases outside the gene matches: 2. Germline V lookup: CDR1 SGHVS, CDR2 FQNEAQ. CDR3 bases: TGTGCCAGCAGCTTAGAGGGGACAGCTGGAAACACCATATATTTT. Translated: CASSLEGTAGNTIYF.

This sequence joins TRBV4-2 and TRBJ2-3, with 9 bases matching TRBD2. J gave up 3 bases and V 1 base, and 2 bases lay outside the gene matches. CDR1 LGHNA and CDR2 YNFKEQ come from the germline V gene. There are 15 residues in the CDR3. The CDR3 is CASSQVAGETDTQYF. In DNA form, the CDR3 reads TGTGCCAGCAGCCAAGTAGCGGGGGAAACAGATACGCAGTATTTT.

V gene TRBV27 combines with J gene TRBJ1-1; possible D gene TRBD1, 6 bases. This CDR3 has 14 amino acids. In germline, CDR1 is MNHEY, CDR2 SMNVEV (reference sequence). V gave up 6 bases and J gave up 5 bases, with 16 bases separating them. The CDR3 DNA is TGTGCCAGCAGCCCACGCAAAAGGGGGACTGAAGCTTTCTTT. It translates to CASSPRKRGTEAFF.

This clone appeared once. The gene calls are TRBV19 and TRBJ1-2; the D is unclear. CDR3 size: 15 residues. Trimming took off 6 bases at V and 13 bases at J, with 27 bases between the two ends. CDR1 is LNHDA and CDR2 is SQIVND in the germline V gene (reference sequence). Here the CDR3 DNA reads TGTGCCAGTAGCGATGTCGCGGCAGGACTAGAAGAATGCACCTTC. The encoded protein is CASSDVAAGLEECTF.

The gene calls are TRBV6-5 and TRBJ2-2; D remains unclear. With 2 bases removed from V and 7 bases from J, the gap between germline ends came to 17 bases. The CDR3 has 16 amino acids. Per germline, CDR1 MNHEY and CDR2 SVGAGI. The CDR3 bases are TGTGCCAGCAGTTACGAAAGTTCTACCGGTGGCGGGGAGCTGTTTTTT. Encoded protein: CASSYESSTGGGELFF.

This chain connects TRBV9 to TRBJ2-5; 8 bases are shared with TRBD1. The CDR3 spans 15 residues. Looked up from germline, CDR1 is SGDLS and CDR2 is YYNGEE. J was trimmed by 2 bases and V by 3 bases; bases with no gene match: 6. The CDR3 loop reads CASSARQGFQETQYF. Written as DNA, the CDR3 is TGTGCCAGCAGCGCTAGACAGGGGTTTCAAGAGACCCAGTACTTC.

This chain links TRBV6-1 with TRBJ1-5, with TRBD1 identical over 7 bases. The V and J ends lost 5 bases and 7 bases, in that order; junction bases with no gene match: 5. This CDR3 is 13 amino acids long. Germline CDR1 and CDR2: MNHNS and SASEGT. The CDR3: CASSPDRVQPQHF. DNA of the CDR3: TGTGCCAGCAGTCCCGACAGGGTCCAGCCCCAGCATTTT.

The V and J genes are TRBV2 and TRBJ1-5; 10 bases match TRBD1. This CDR3 has 14 residues. Unmatched junction bases numbered 1, after V lost 3 bases and J lost 5 bases. Looked up from germline, CDR1 is SNHLY and CDR2 is FYNNEI. The CDR3 is CASSEDRGDQPQHF. The CDR3 DNA reads as TGTGCCAGCAGTGAGGACAGGGGGGATCAGCCCCAGCATTTT.

The V and J genes are TRBV7-9 and TRBJ2-7, with TRBD1 matching over 8 bases. The germline CDR1 and CDR2 sequences are SEHNR and FQNEAQ (reference sequence). Germline trimming cut 1 base from V and 5 bases from J; bases unmatched to any gene: 4. This CDR3 has 14 residues. The chain's CDR3 is CASSLVQGADEQYF. CDR3 sequence (DNA): TGTGCCAGCAGCTTAGTTCAGGGGGCGGACGAGCAGTACTTC.

V gene TRBV7-9 combines with J gene TRBJ2-7; 8 bases agree with TRBD2. The junction had 7 bases not matched to a gene; V was cut back by 1 base and J by 2 bases. CDR1 and CDR2 (germline): SEHNR, FQNEAQ (reference sequence). This CDR3 comprises 16 residues. The CDR3 DNA follows: TGTGCCAGCAGCTTAGACGCGGGAGGTGGGGCCTACGAGCAGTACTTC. It translates to CASSLDAGGGAYEQYF.

This clone was found a few times. The rearrangement links TRBV10-2 to TRBJ2-7; the D gene is possibly TRBD2 (6 bases). Trimming removed 8 bases at V and 3 bases at J, with 11 bases between. This CDR3 comprises 12 residues. Germline loops: CDR1 WSHSY, CDR2 SAAADI. CDR3 sequence: CASSSRDYEQYF. The CDR3 DNA sequence: TGCGCCAGCTCATCGCGGGACTACGAGCAGTACTTC.

This clone was detected a few times. The chain uses TRBV6-1 and TRBJ2-7, with a possible D match to TRBD1 (5 bases). Trimming pared 2 bases from V and 6 bases from J, leaving 11 bases between. This CDR3 contains 13 residues. From germline, CDR1 is MNHNS and CDR2 SASEGT. CDR3 sequence (DNA): TGTGCCAGCAGTGAAACAGGCCCTGGCGAGCAGTACTTC. Translated, it gives CASSETGPGEQYF.

The chain recombines TRBV5-1 with TRBJ2-1, with 11 bases identical to TRBD2. Germline CDR1 reads SGHRS; CDR2 reads YFSETQ. CDR3 length: 15 amino acids. J lost 3 bases, V lost 5 bases, and 4 bases had no gene match. CDR3 coding DNA: TGCGCCAGCAGGGCCGGGACTAGCGGCTACAATGAGCAGTTCTTC. Protein: CASRAGTSGYNEQFF.

V gene TRBV5-1 combines with J gene TRBJ1-2; the match to TRBD1 covers 8 bases. Per germline, CDR1 SGHRS and CDR2 YFSETQ. With 3 bases clipped from V and 6 bases from J, the junction kept 10 bases outside the gene matches. The CDR3 runs to 15 residues. As DNA, the CDR3 is TGCGCCAGCAGCTCGCCACTGGACAGGGATAATGGCTACACCTTC. This gives the protein CASSSPLDRDNGYTF. The complete variable domain, with remaining parts taken from reference TRBV5-1 and TRBJ1-2, reads KAGVTQTPRYLIKTRGQQVTLSCSPISGHRSVSWYQQTPGQGLQFLFEYFSETQRNKGNFPGRFSGRQFSNSRSEMNVSTLELGDSALYLCASSSPLDRDNGYTFGSGTRLTVV.

V usage is TRBV29-1 and J usage is TRBJ2-6; a possible D gene is TRBD2 (5 bases). Per the germline V gene, CDR1 is SQVTM and CDR2 is ANQGSEA. The CDR3 length is 17 residues. V lost 4 bases and J lost 0, with 16 bases in between. This CDR3 is CSVVQRDFLSGANVLTF. The CDR3 nucleotides are TGCAGCGTTGTCCAACGGGATTTCCTCTCTGGGGCCAACGTCCTGACTTTC. The entire variable domain, with the rest obtained from reference TRBV29-1 and TRBJ2-6, is as follows: SAVISQKPSRDICQRGTSLTIQCQVDSQVTMMFWYRQQPGQSLTLIATANQGSEATYESGFVIDKFPISRPNLTFSTLTVSNMSPEDSSIYLCSVVQRDFLSGANVLTFGAGSRLTVL.

This clone showed up just once. The chain uses TRBV19 and TRBJ1-2, with TRBD1 identical over 7 bases. CDR3 length: 13 residues. V shed 5 bases, J shed 3 bases, and the junction held 3 bases outside the gene matches. CDR1 is LNHDA, CDR2 SQIVND, per germline (reference sequence). In DNA form, the CDR3 reads TGTGCCAGTAGTGAAGGGGGCTACTATGGCTACACCTTC. This sequence encodes CASSEGGYYGYTF.

This clone was seen a few times. The chain joins TRBV28 to TRBJ2-7, with 7 bases aligning to TRBD1. The CDR3 length is 17 residues. J lost 1 base, V lost 5 bases, and 14 bases had no gene match. Germline-derived CDR1 and CDR2 are MDHEN and SYDVKM. This CDR3 reads CASSQGSETGYSYEQYF. CDR3 nucleotide sequence: TGTGCCAGCAGTCAGGGCTCCGAGACAGGGTATTCCTACGAGCAGTACTTC.

CDR3 sequence: CASSERASEQYF. The CDR3 DNA is TGTGCCAGCAGTGAACGTGCCAGCGAGCAGTACTTC. The rearrangement uses TRBV6-1 and TRBJ2-7; D ambiguous. The CDR3 loop spans 12 amino acids. The V end was cut by 2 bases, the J end by 6 bases, with 8 bases between. Germline V lookup: CDR1 MNHNS, CDR2 SASEGT.

V usage is TRBV6-1 and J usage is TRBJ1-1, with 11 bases identical to TRBD1. CDR3 length: 15 residues. With 6 bases clipped from V and 7 bases from J, the junction kept 10 bases outside the gene matches. Looked up from germline, CDR1 is MNHNS and CDR2 is SASEGT. The CDR3 is CASSAGQGARGEAFF. Written as DNA, the CDR3 is TGTGCCAGCAGCGCAGGACAGGGGGCGCGAGGTGAAGCTTTCTTT.

The genes are TRBV5-8 and TRBJ1-1; no clear D. This CDR3 has 14 amino acids. Germline V gene sequence: CDR1 SGHTS, CDR2 YDEGEE. V lost 4 bases and J lost 0, with 10 bases in between. DNA of the CDR3: TGTGCCAGCAGCAGAGGACTCTTGAACACTGAAGCTTTCTTT. Its translation is CASSRGLLNTEAFF.

The J gene is TRBJ1-5, the V gene TRBV25-1; 7 bases are a match to TRBD1. The CDR3 contains 16 residues. Germline CDR1 reads MGHDK; CDR2 reads SYGVNS. J lost 0 bases, V lost 2 bases, and 4 bases had no gene match. The CDR3 reads CASSEGGQNSNQPQHF. The CDR3 DNA sequence: TGTGCCAGCAGTGAAGGGGGACAGAATAGCAATCAGCCCCAGCATTTT.

This chain uses TRBV19 with TRBJ2-6, with D possibly matching TRBD2 (5 bases). Trimming shortened V by 6 bases and J by 0 bases, and 12 bases separated the two germline ends. Germline V gene lookup returns CDR1 LNHDA and CDR2 SQIVND (reference sequence). This CDR3 is built from 16 residues. In DNA, the CDR3 is TGTGCCAGTAGACCAGAGGGTTTCTCTGGGGCCAACGTCCTGACTTTC. It is translated as CASRPEGFSGANVLTF.

The gene calls are TRBV5-1 and TRBJ1-1, with 8 bases fitting TRBD1. V lost 3 bases, J lost 1 base, and 11 bases stayed unmatched. CDR3 size: 17 residues. The germline CDR1 and CDR2 sequences are SGHRS and YFSETQ. The CDR3: CASSSLTGASENTEAFF. The CDR3 coding sequence is TGCGCCAGCAGCTCACTGACAGGGGCGAGTGAGAACACTGAAGCTTTCTTT. Complete variable domain (other parts from reference TRBV5-1 and TRBJ1-1): KAGVTQTPRYLIKTRGQQVTLSCSPISGHRSVSWYQQTPGQGLQFLFEYFSETQRNKGNFPGRFSGRQFSNSRSEMNVSTLELGDSALYLCASSSLTGASENTEAFFGQGTRLTVV.

The V call is TRBV19, the J call TRBJ1-4; 7 positions match TRBD1. Trimming at V came to 7 bases and at J to 9 bases, leaving 11 bases not matched to a gene. This CDR3 has 14 residues. Germline V gene data show CDR1 as LNHDA and CDR2 as SQIVND (reference sequence). The CDR3: CASTTGTARQKLFF. The CDR3 nucleotides read TGTGCCAGTACCACCGGGACAGCAAGACAAAAACTGTTTTTT.

The chain uses TRBV7-9 and TRBJ2-7; weak D call: TRBD1 (5 bases). The CDR3 loop spans 12 amino acids. The V gene lost 4 bases and the J gene lost 3 bases, with 7 bases spanning the gap. Germline CDR1 SEHNR, CDR2 FQNEAQ (reference sequence). CDR3 bases: TGTGCCAGCAGCTCCAGGGTCTACGAGCAGTACTTC. Translated, it gives CASSSRVYEQYF.

This clone has only a few counts. CDR3 sequence reads: CSVVRGNTEAFF. The CDR3 coding sequence is TGCAGCGTTGTAAGGGGGAACACTGAAGCTTTCTTT. The V gene is TRBV29-1, the J gene TRBJ1-1, with D possibly TRBD1 on 5 matching bases. In germline, CDR1 is SQVTM, CDR2 ANQGSEA. The CDR3 spans 12 residues. Trimming removed 4 bases from V and 1 base from J, with 7 bases in between.

Regarding this clone: This CDR3 is also generated by other DNA sequences in the sample. V usage is TRBV7-9 and J usage is TRBJ2-7, with TRBD1 identical over 8 bases. CDR1 is SEHNR, CDR2 FQNEAQ, per germline (reference sequence). This CDR3 region has 13 residues. V trimming: 1 base; J trimming: 5 bases; junction bases outside the gene matches: 1. Here the CDR3 reads CASSLGQGNEQYF. The CDR3, as DNA: TGTGCCAGCAGCTTAGGACAGGGGAACGAGCAGTACTTC.

This clone came up a few times. The chain recombines TRBV9 with TRBJ1-1, with D hard to call. CDR1 and CDR2 from the germline V gene are SGDLS and YYNGEE. The CDR3 totals 13 residues. Trimming took off 3 bases at V and 5 bases at J, with 11 bases between the two ends. The CDR3 loop is CASSATVETEAFF. The CDR3 DNA reads TGTGCCAGCAGCGCAACCGTCGAGACTGAAGCTTTCTTT.

The rearrangement links TRBV4-2 to TRBJ2-7; TRBD2 matches 11 bases. The germline CDR1 and CDR2 sequences are LGHNA and YNFKEQ. This CDR3 is 15 amino acids long. V lost 0 bases, J lost 3 bases, and 1 base stayed unmatched. CDR3 sequence (DNA): TGTGCCAGCAGCCAAGAAACTAGCGGGGGCTACGAGCAGTACTTC. Amino acid sequence: CASSQETSGGYEQYF.